The sequence of this TCR beta chain was determined in a study of CD8 T cells in ankylosing spondylitis. Overall study findings and caveats: One TCR beta motif, made up of 7 or 8 highly homologous variants, appeared characteristic of ankylosing spondylitis blood.

Germline V lookup: CDR1 LGHDT, CDR2 YNNKEL (reference sequence). The J segment lost 4 bases and the V segment lost 3 bases, leaving 5 bases of the junction unmatched. This CDR3 spans 17 amino acids. In TCRdb, the 5' RACE reads were re-called with MiXCR into one record per CDR3 protein. The table includes approximately 220,000 distinct CDR3 sequences, around 17% detected once. With regard to this clonotype: Its specificity is not known.

This TCR was recovered from a male donor with ankylosing spondylitis. Sequenced: blood, either unsorted or a sorted T cell fraction (not recorded which). This chain joins TRBV3-1 and TRBJ2-4; 14 bases agree with TRBD2. CDR3 coding DNA: TGTGCCAGCAGCCACCGACTAGCGGGAGGGCCGAAAAACATTCAGTACTTC. Its translation is CASSHRLAGGPKNIQYF.